Below are 27 T cell receptor beta chains sequenced from a single sample in a study of graft-versus-host responses after intestinal transplantation. What these receptors recognize is not known. Data came from immunoSEQ multiplex PCR; TCRdb stores just in-frame clones and leaves some out. The sample consists of tens of thousands of clones, around 83% of them appearing once. This material consisted of unstimulated CD8+ T cells sorted from spleen or lymph node cells, taken before intestinal transplant. Receptors were obtained from a human donor who received an intestinal transplant.

The chain carries TRBV5-1 and TRBJ1-1, with a possible D match to TRBD1 (6 bases). V was trimmed by 4 bases and J by 2 bases, leaving 21 bases between them. The V gene's germline CDR1 is SGHRS and CDR2 YFSETQ. The CDR3 length is 17 residues. CDR3 region: CASSARTVAKINTEAFF. The CDR3 DNA is TGCGCCAGCAGCGCCCGGACAGTAGCCAAAATTAACACTGAAGCTTTCTTT.

V and J are TRBV4-1 and TRBJ1-2; TRBD1 aligns across 10 bases. The CDR3 has 14 amino acids. The V gene's germline CDR1 is MGHRA and CDR2 YSYEKL. The V segment lost 3 bases and the J segment 4 bases; nucleotides outside the gene matches: 2. The CDR3 loop is CASSQDRGAYGYTF. The CDR3 DNA reads TGCGCCAGCAGCCAGGACAGGGGGGCCTATGGCTACACCTTC.

The V gene is TRBV7-6, the J gene TRBJ2-7, with 15 nucleotides matching TRBD2. Germline CDR1 reads SGHVS; CDR2 reads FNYEAQ. Trimming removed 3 bases from V and 0 bases from J; junction bases left unmatched: 9. This CDR3 is 19 amino acids long. CDR3 sequence (DNA): TGTGCCAGCAGCTTCCAAGGACTAGCGGGAGGGCCGAGCTCCTACGAGCAGTACTTC. This gives the protein CASSFQGLAGGPSSYEQYF.

This rearrangement joins TRBV2 to TRBJ2-7; weak D call: TRBD1 (6 bases). Trimming took off 1 base at V and 3 bases at J, with 10 bases between the two ends. CDR1 is SNHLY and CDR2 is FYNNEI in the germline V gene. The CDR3 runs 14 residues. The DNA for the CDR3 is TGTGCCAGCAGTGAAGGGGACACCCTCTACGAGCAGTACTTC. It translates to CASSEGDTLYEQYF.

The chain employs TRBV2 and TRBJ2-4; 10 nucleotides match TRBD1. Germline V lookup: CDR1 SNHLY, CDR2 FYNNEI. This CDR3 region has 17 residues. Trimming removed 1 base from V and 3 bases from J; junction bases left unmatched: 6. CDR3 in DNA: TGTGCCAGCAGTGAAGTGACAGGGGGCGGGAGCAAAAACATTCAGTACTTC. Translated, it gives CASSEVTGGGSKNIQYF.

V is TRBV19 and J is TRBJ1-5, with D perhaps TRBD1 (6 bases). Germline-derived CDR1 and CDR2 are LNHDA and SQIVND (reference sequence). Trimming stripped 7 bases from V and 2 bases from J, with 24 bases between. This CDR3 comprises 18 residues. CDR3 coding DNA: TGTGCCAGTACCACAGCGGGACATCTCCTAAGGGGCAATCAGCCCCAGCATTTT. This sequence encodes CASTTAGHLLRGNQPQHF.

The chain is built from TRBV4-1 and TRBJ2-1; 7 positions match TRBD1. CDR1 is MGHRA, CDR2 YSYEKL, per germline. This CDR3 is 14 amino acids long. V lost 5 bases to trimming and J lost 3 bases; unmatched junction nucleotides: 4. The CDR3 region has the DNA TGCGCCAGCAGCTTTCCAGGGGGCTACAATGAGCAGTTCTTC. This codes for CASSFPGGYNEQFF.

CDR3 amino acids: CASSLLAGEGETQYF. The CDR3, as DNA: TGTGCCAGCAGCTTACTAGCGGGAGAAGGGGAGACCCAGTACTTC. The genes are TRBV7-9 and TRBJ2-5; 10 bases are shared with TRBD2. This CDR3 comprises 15 residues. V gave up 2 bases and J gave up 5 bases; unmatched junction bases: 5. Germline assignment: CDR1 SEHNR and CDR2 FQNEAQ (reference sequence).

The CDR3 spells CSGQGGEETQYF. DNA for the CDR3: TGCAGCGGACAGGGGGGGGAGGAGACCCAGTACTTC. V and J are TRBV29-1 and TRBJ2-5; TRBD1 matches 9 bases. The germline V gene encodes CDR1 SQVTM and CDR2 ANQGSEA. The CDR3 length is 12 residues. V dropped 7 bases and J dropped 5; count of bases not matched to a gene: 5.

The chain recombines TRBV19 with TRBJ2-1, with no clear D. Germline V CDR1 and CDR2: LNHDA, SQIVND (reference sequence). This CDR3 spans 13 amino acids. Trimming removed 3 bases from V and 4 bases from J, with 7 bases in between. CDR3 bases: TGTGCCAGTAGTATGTTCCCTTACAATGAGCAGTTCTTC. Protein product: CASSMFPYNEQFF. The full variable domain, completed using reference TRBV19 and TRBJ2-1, is DGGITQSPKYLFRKEGQNVTLSCEQNLNHDAMYWYRQDPGQGLRLIYYSQIVNDFQKGDIAEGYSVSREKKESFPLTVTSAQKNPTAFYLCASSMFPYNEQFFGPGTRLTVL.

This clone has only a few counts. The chain uses TRBV5-6 and TRBJ2-1; 13 positions match TRBD2. V lost 2 bases, J lost 5 bases, and 1 base stayed unmatched. The CDR3 consists of 15 residues. Germline V CDR1 and CDR2: SGHDT, YYEEEE. The CDR3 DNA sequence: TGTGCCAGCAGCTTACTAGCGGGAGGGAACAATGAGCAGTTCTTC. Amino acid sequence: CASSLLAGGNNEQFF.

The chain employs TRBV6-5 and TRBJ2-7; D is uncertain. This CDR3 spans 13 amino acids. Trimming cost V 2 bases and J 3 bases, with 8 bases left between them. In germline, CDR1 is MNHEY, CDR2 SVGAGI. For the CDR3, the DNA is TGTGCCAGCAGTTACGACACTTACTACGAGCAGTACTTC. It is translated as CASSYDTYYEQYF.

This clone was picked up a small number of times. The genes are TRBV27 and TRBJ2-7; TRBD1 matches at 9 bases. The CDR3 is 14 amino acids. The ends lost 2 bases at V and 5 bases at J; junction bases unmatched: 4. In germline, CDR1 is MNHEY, CDR2 SMNVEV (reference sequence). The CDR3 DNA is TGTGCCAGCAGTTTAGGGACAGGGATGAACGAGCAGTACTTC. It is translated as CASSLGTGMNEQYF.

This chain links TRBV5-6 with TRBJ2-5, with 9 bases aligning to TRBD1. CDR3 size: 16 residues. Trimming cost V 3 bases and J 2 bases; bases outside gene matches: 8. Germline values: CDR1 SGHDT, CDR2 YYEEEE. The CDR3 protein is CASSYPGTGYQETQYF. CDR3 bases: TGTGCCAGCAGCTACCCAGGGACAGGGTATCAAGAGACCCAGTACTTC.

This chain links TRBV6-4 with TRBJ2-3; 8 nucleotides agree with TRBD1. Germline lookup yields CDR1 MRHNA and CDR2 SNTAGT. The CDR3 sequence is 16 residues long. V dropped 2 bases and J dropped 3; count of bases not matched to a gene: 7. The CDR3: CASSDTGGGGTDTQYF. DNA of the CDR3: TGTGCCAGCAGTGACACAGGGGGAGGAGGAACAGATACGCAGTATTTT.

The chain employs TRBV4-1 and TRBJ2-7; 7 positions agree with TRBD2. In germline, CDR1 is MGHRA, CDR2 YSYEKL. V was pared by 1 base and J by 3 bases, with 9 bases of the junction left unmatched. This CDR3 has 16 residues. DNA for the CDR3: TGCGCCAGCAGCCAAGCTGGCGGGGGAGGGGTCTACGAGCAGTACTTC. This encodes CASSQAGGGGVYEQYF.

This chain joins TRBV28 and TRBJ1-5, with no clear D. Germline CDR1 MDHEN, CDR2 SYDVKM. This CDR3 is built from 13 residues. The ends were cut back, 5 bases at V and 5 bases at J, with 10 bases in the middle. CDR3 DNA: TGTGCCAGCAGTCCTATTGAAGATCAGCCCCAGCATTTT. It translates to CASSPIEDQPQHF.

This clone was seen only a few times. The chain uses TRBV27 and TRBJ2-3; 14 bases fit TRBD2. This CDR3 contains 16 residues. V dropped 4 bases and J dropped 4; count of bases not matched to a gene: 4. The V gene's germline CDR1 is MNHEY and CDR2 SMNVEV (reference sequence). The CDR3 here is CASSSTTSGGADTQYF. The CDR3 DNA follows: TGTGCCAGCAGTTCGACGACTAGCGGGGGGGCAGATACGCAGTATTTT.

The V gene is TRBV5-1, the J gene TRBJ2-7; no reliable D call. Germline loops: CDR1 SGHRS, CDR2 YFSETQ. Between the trimmed V and J ends, which lost 0 bases and 2 bases, there was a span of 9 bases. The CDR3 consists of 14 residues. For the CDR3, the DNA is TGCGCCAGCAGCTTGGCCAGTATAACCTACGAGCAGTACTTC. Its protein is CASSLASITYEQYF.

The rearrangement links TRBV29-1 to TRBJ1-1, with no clear D. The V and J ends lost 5 bases and 0 bases respectively, with 7 bases between them. The CDR3 extends over 12 amino acids. CDR1 is SQVTM and CDR2 is ANQGSEA in the germline V gene. CDR3 in amino acids: CSVLSMNTEAFF. Written as DNA, the CDR3 is TGCAGCGTTCTTTCTATGAACACTGAAGCTTTCTTT.

V gene TRBV7-9 combines with J gene TRBJ2-7, with a possible D match to TRBD1 (6 bases). Looked up from germline, CDR1 is SEHNR and CDR2 is FQNEAQ (reference sequence). V lost 2 bases and J lost 3, with 8 bases in between. This CDR3 has 13 residues. The chain's CDR3 is CASSLLGGYEQYF. For the CDR3, the DNA is TGTGCCAGCAGCTTATTAGGGGGCTACGAGCAGTACTTC.

The chain employs TRBV7-9 and TRBJ2-7; either TRBD1 or TRBD2 may fit D (5 bases each). V was shortened by 5 bases and J by 0 bases, with 17 bases between the two germline ends. Germline CDR1 and CDR2: SEHNR and FQNEAQ (reference sequence). The CDR3 runs to 16 residues. The CDR3 sequence is CASSTPWGLDSYEQYF. In DNA form, the CDR3 reads TGTGCCAGCAGCACACCCTGGGGGTTAGACTCCTACGAGCAGTACTTC.

V and J are TRBV7-9 and TRBJ1-2, with 10 bases matching TRBD1. The CDR3 is 18 residues long. J was trimmed by 3 bases and V by 5 bases; bases with no gene match: 15. Germline V lookup: CDR1 SEHNR, CDR2 FQNEAQ (reference sequence). The CDR3 nucleotides are TGTGCCAGCAGCCCTCGCCCCGGGACAGGGGATGGACACTATGGCTACACCTTC. Translation gives CASSPRPGTGDGHYGYTF.

The V gene is TRBV2, the J gene TRBJ2-1; 8 bases map to TRBD2. Germline CDR1 and CDR2: SNHLY and FYNNEI. Losses at the gene ends were 7 bases for V and 3 bases for J; bases not matched to a gene: 11. This CDR3 is built from 16 residues. The CDR3 region has the DNA TGTGCCAGCAACGAGGGCGGGAGGCCTCTCTACAATGAGCAGTTCTTC. It translates to CASNEGGRPLYNEQFF.

The rearrangement joins TRBV25-1 to TRBJ2-3; D ambiguous. V lost 2 bases and J 0 bases, leaving 6 bases between the germline ends. The CDR3 is 14 residues long. Germline CDR1 and CDR2: MGHDK and SYGVNS. The CDR3 DNA follows: TGTGCCAGCAGTGAACTCGATAGCACAGATACGCAGTATTTT. It is translated as CASSELDSTDTQYF.

This clone showed up just a few times. V is TRBV5-4 and J is TRBJ2-5; 11 positions agree with TRBD2. The CDR3 totals 18 residues. Per the germline V gene, CDR1 is SGHNT and CDR2 is YYREEE (reference sequence). The J segment lost 2 bases and the V segment lost 3 bases, leaving 12 bases of the junction unmatched. In DNA form, the CDR3 reads TGTGCCAGCAGCTCCTTTACCTTACTAGCGGGGGTGCAAGAGACCCAGTACTTC. This sequence encodes CASSSFTLLAGVQETQYF.

CDR3 amino acids: CASSQDSQETQYF. Written as DNA, the CDR3 is TGTGCCAGCAGTCAGGACAGCCAAGAGACCCAGTACTTC. The chain joins TRBV25-1 to TRBJ2-5, with D tentatively TRBD1 (6 bases). Germline values: CDR1 MGHDK, CDR2 SYGVNS. The CDR3 is 13 amino acids. The germline V and J ends were trimmed by 5 bases and 1 base, with 8 bases remaining between them. Complete variable domain (other parts from reference TRBV25-1 and TRBJ2-5): EADIYQTPRYLVIGTGKKITLECSQTMGHDKMYWYQQDPGMELHLIHYSYGVNSTEKGDLSSESTVSRIRTEHFPLTLESARPSHTSQYLCASSQDSQETQYFGPGTRLLVL.